This TCR beta chain was recorded in a study of identical twins. The study, taken as a whole, reports: In beta out-of-frame sequences, the excess sharing between twins was weaker.

Each CDR3 protein gets one entry after TCRdb re-called the 5' RACE reads with MiXCR. This sample has fewer than 550,000 distinct CDR3 sequences, with roughly 15% found just once. The donors were all healthy and Caucasian. Germline V lookup: CDR1 SGHRS, CDR2 YFSETQ. The CDR3 consists of 17 residues. V lost 4 bases, J lost 5 bases, and 21 bases lay in between. This clonotype appeared a few times. Its antigen is unidentified. These data also formed part of another study, on yellow fever vaccine responses in identical twins. As reported in that work: Twins showed a vaccine T cell response that reportedly seemed partly convergent, partly personalized.

The sample taken for sequencing was CD4+ T cells sorted from blood. The TCR sequence derives from a young woman in good health. This chain connects TRBV5-1 to TRBJ2-2, with TRBD2 as a possible D gene (6 bases). The CDR3 bases are TGCGCCAGCAGCCCAAGACTAGTTCGGTTTGATACCGGGGAGCTGTTTTTT. It translates to CASSPRLVRFDTGELFF.